The 17 T cell receptor beta chains presented below share a single source sample, sequenced in a study of T cell responses to AZD1222 COVID-19 vaccine (dated by TCRdb to 2020 to 2022). To prepare the library, the immunoSEQ multiplex PCR assay was applied. TCRdb took this table from immuneACCESS and kept in-frame rearrangements with V and J called. Such tables lack part of the clones; where checked against another copy, unresolved V genes explain under half of the gap, and the rest is unexplained. This sample lists some 170,000 clones; 85% to 90% were detected once. Of the sample, 1.5% to 2% is held by the ten largest clones. The time point label of this sample denotes: baseline before first vaccination. Sequencing used peripheral blood, obtained on day 0 of AZD1222 vaccination. Receptor source: an adult in good health.

The genes are TRBV10-1 and TRBJ1-5; maybe TRBD1 (6 bases). Trimming shortened V by 6 bases and J by 9 bases, and 12 bases separated the two germline ends. This CDR3 comprises 12 residues. Germline V gives CDR1 WNHNN, CDR2 SYGVQD (reference sequence). The CDR3 nucleotides read TGCGCCAGCAGGCACGGACAGAGGCCCCAGCATTTT. Its translation is CASRHGQRPQHF.

J is TRBJ2-2 and V is TRBV18; 8 positions agree with TRBD2. V dropped 4 bases and J dropped 6; count of bases not matched to a gene: 10. This CDR3 is built from 16 residues. Germline loops: CDR1 KGHSH, CDR2 LQKENI. CDR3 region: CASSRQGLGLAGELFF. CDR3 in DNA: TGTGCCAGCTCACGCCAGGGACTAGGATTAGCCGGGGAGCTGTTTTTT.

CDR3 sequence (DNA): TGTGCCAGCAGCGTAGCCGTTGAGGGGAACACTGAAGCTTTCTTT. It is translated as CASSVAVEGNTEAFF. The chain couples TRBV9 to TRBJ1-1; D is undetermined. There are 15 residues in the CDR3. The germline V gene encodes CDR1 SGDLS and CDR2 YYNGEE. The germline V and J ends were trimmed by 0 bases and 1 base, with 10 bases remaining between them.

The chain has TRBV30 and TRBJ1-5; no clear D gene. Germline assignment: CDR1 GTSNPN and CDR2 SVGIG (reference sequence). The CDR3 contains 13 residues. V lost 2 bases, J lost 5 bases, and 10 bases lay in between. CDR3 region: CAWSIYSHQPQHF. The CDR3 DNA reads as TGTGCCTGGAGTATTTACAGTCATCAGCCCCAGCATTTT.

The V and J genes are TRBV4-2 and TRBJ2-2, with D possibly matching TRBD2 (5 bases). V was shortened by 2 bases and J by 3 bases, with 13 bases between the two germline ends. Germline CDR1 and CDR2: LGHNA and YNFKEQ. The CDR3 has 16 amino acids. In nucleotides, the CDR3 is TGTGCCAGCAGCCAATCGGTCGGACTTTACACCGGGGAGCTGTTTTTT. This translates into CASSQSVGLYTGELFF.

The V gene is TRBV5-1, the J gene TRBJ1-1, with 11 bases lining up with TRBD1. J gave up 6 bases and V 3 bases, and 7 bases lay outside the gene matches. Germline V gene data show CDR1 as SGHRS and CDR2 as YFSETQ. There are 15 residues in the CDR3. In DNA, the CDR3 is TGCGCCAGCAGCTCGGACAGGGGGCAGAGTGCTGAAGCTTTCTTT. Protein: CASSSDRGQSAEAFF.

This chain's CDR3 is CASSLGRVNYGYTF. The CDR3 DNA is TGTGCCAGCAGCTTGGGACGGGTTAACTATGGCTACACCTTC. The genes are TRBV3-1 (or the pseudogene TRBV3-2) and TRBJ1-2; weak D call: TRBD1 (5 bases). The germline V and J ends were trimmed by 5 bases and 1 base, with 11 bases remaining between them. Germline CDR1 LGHDT, CDR2 YNNKEL (reference sequence). The CDR3 spans 14 residues.

This rearrangement joins TRBV2 to TRBJ1-2; D is possibly TRBD1 (5 bases). Per the germline V gene, CDR1 is SNHLY and CDR2 is FYNNEI. Trimming cost V 4 bases and J 3 bases, with 9 bases left between them. The CDR3 has 13 amino acids. For the CDR3, the DNA is TGTGCCAGCAGTGTTCTAGGGGACTATGGCTACACCTTC. Encoded protein: CASSVLGDYGYTF.

The rearrangement uses TRBV7-9 and TRBJ1-1, with unresolved D. Germline CDR1 is SEHNR and CDR2 is FQNEAQ (reference sequence). The CDR3 has 18 amino acids. The V end was cut by 1 base, the J end by 0 bases, with 18 bases between. Here the CDR3 reads CASSLGLGRGVMNTEAFF. As DNA, the CDR3 is TGTGCCAGCAGCTTAGGATTGGGCCGCGGCGTAATGAACACTGAAGCTTTCTTT.

The genes are TRBV4-1 and TRBJ2-5; the match to TRBD1 covers 8 bases. Germline V gene sequence: CDR1 MGHRA, CDR2 YSYEKL. The CDR3 has 15 residues. The trim removed 2 bases at V and 2 bases at J, leaving 4 bases unmatched. For the CDR3, the DNA is TGCGCCAGCAGCCAATTACAGGGGGGACAAGAGACCCAGTACTTC. Its translation is CASSQLQGGQETQYF.

The genes are TRBV30 and TRBJ1-2; D is perhaps TRBD1 (6 bases). V shed 2 bases and J shed 5 bases, with 9 bases lying between them. Germline CDR1 is GTSNPN and CDR2 is SVGIG (reference sequence). The CDR3 spans 12 residues. The CDR3 reads CAWSSGTYGYTF. The CDR3 bases are TGTGCCTGGAGTTCCGGGACATATGGCTACACCTTC.

J is TRBJ1-5 and V is TRBV28; D is undetermined. CDR1 MDHEN and CDR2 SYDVKM come from the germline V gene. The ends were cut back, 8 bases at V and 2 bases at J, with 13 bases in the middle. The CDR3 is 14 amino acids. In nucleotides, the CDR3 is TGTGCCAGCCGCAATGGAGGAGGCAATCAGCCCCAGCATTTT. It is translated as CASRNGGGNQPQHF. The variable domain in full, with the rest retrieved from reference TRBV28 and TRBJ1-5, is DVKVTQSSRYLVKRTGEKVFLECVQDMDHENMFWYRQDPGLGLRLIYFSYDVKMKEKGDIPEGYSVSREKKERFSLILESASTNQTSMYLCASRNGGGNQPQHFGDGTRLSIL.

The rearrangement uses TRBV5-1 and TRBJ2-2; D remains unclear. This CDR3 is built from 15 residues. Trimming removed 0 bases from V and 10 bases from J, with 16 bases in between. Per germline, CDR1 SGHRS and CDR2 YFSETQ. This CDR3 is CASSLAGQATQELFF. CDR3 nucleotide sequence: TGCGCCAGCAGCTTGGCCGGTCAAGCGACACAGGAGCTGTTTTTT.

This chain links TRBV7-9 with TRBJ2-3, with 9 bases matching TRBD2. Germline CDR1 SEHNR, CDR2 FQNEAQ (reference sequence). The CDR3 has 17 amino acids. The junction had 10 bases not matched to a gene; V was cut back by 5 bases and J by 1 base. CDR3 nucleotide sequence: TGTGCCAGCAGCCAATGGACTAGCGTGGCGGGCACAGATACGCAGTATTTT. Protein sequence: CASSQWTSVAGTDTQYF.

The genes are TRBV6-4 and TRBJ2-7, with 11 positions matching TRBD2. Trimming took 6 bases from V and 6 from J; bases not matched to a gene: 4. Per germline, CDR1 MRHNA and CDR2 SNTAGT. The CDR3 has 13 amino acids. CDR3 region: CASSLAGGSEQYF. For the CDR3, the DNA is TGTGCCAGCAGCCTAGCGGGAGGAAGCGAGCAGTACTTC.

The rearrangement uses TRBV7-2 and TRBJ2-1, with 9 bases lining up with TRBD2. The V segment lost 0 bases and the J segment 7 bases; nucleotides outside the gene matches: 1. Per the germline V gene, CDR1 is SGHTA and CDR2 is FQGNSA. This CDR3 is 14 amino acids long. DNA of the CDR3: TGTGCCAGCAGCTTAGCTAGCGGGAGTAATGAGCAGTTCTTC. Encoded protein: CASSLASGSNEQFF.

The V gene is TRBV5-1, the J gene TRBJ2-1; 13 nucleotides agree with TRBD2. The ends lost 4 bases at V and 4 bases at J; junction bases unmatched: 5. CDR1 and CDR2 (germline): SGHRS, YFSETQ. The CDR3 extends over 16 amino acids. CDR3: CASSPQTSGRYNEQFF. The CDR3 coding sequence is TGCGCCAGCAGCCCTCAGACTAGCGGGAGGTACAATGAGCAGTTCTTC.